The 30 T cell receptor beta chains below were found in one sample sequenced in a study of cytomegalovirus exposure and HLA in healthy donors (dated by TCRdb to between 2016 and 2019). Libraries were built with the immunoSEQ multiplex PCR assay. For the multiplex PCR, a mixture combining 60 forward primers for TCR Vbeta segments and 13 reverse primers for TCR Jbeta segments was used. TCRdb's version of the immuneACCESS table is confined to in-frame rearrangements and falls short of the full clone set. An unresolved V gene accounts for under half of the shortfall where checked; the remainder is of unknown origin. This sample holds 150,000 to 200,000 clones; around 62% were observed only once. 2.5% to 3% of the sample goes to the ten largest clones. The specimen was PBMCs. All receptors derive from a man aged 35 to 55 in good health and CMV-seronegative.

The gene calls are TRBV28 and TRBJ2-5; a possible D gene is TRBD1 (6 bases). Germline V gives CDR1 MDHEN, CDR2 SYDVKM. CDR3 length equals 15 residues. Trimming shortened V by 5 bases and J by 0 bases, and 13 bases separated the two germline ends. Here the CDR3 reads CASSLRDKYQETQYF. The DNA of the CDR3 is TGTGCCAGCAGTCTTCGGGACAAGTACCAAGAGACCCAGTACTTC.

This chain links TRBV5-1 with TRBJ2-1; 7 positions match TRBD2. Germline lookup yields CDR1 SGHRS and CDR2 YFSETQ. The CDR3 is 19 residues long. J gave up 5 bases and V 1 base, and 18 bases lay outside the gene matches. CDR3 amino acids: CASSLLRGLRDPKNNEQFF. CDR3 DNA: TGCGCCAGCAGCTTGTTGCGGGGGTTAAGGGACCCTAAAAACAATGAGCAGTTCTTC.

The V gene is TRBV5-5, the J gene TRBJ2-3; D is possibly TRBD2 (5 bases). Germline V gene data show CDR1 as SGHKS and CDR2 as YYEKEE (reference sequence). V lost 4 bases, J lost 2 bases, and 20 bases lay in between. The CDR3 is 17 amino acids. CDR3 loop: CASSPWPGVANTDTQYF. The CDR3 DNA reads TGTGCCAGCAGCCCATGGCCCGGGGTAGCCAACACAGATACGCAGTATTTT.

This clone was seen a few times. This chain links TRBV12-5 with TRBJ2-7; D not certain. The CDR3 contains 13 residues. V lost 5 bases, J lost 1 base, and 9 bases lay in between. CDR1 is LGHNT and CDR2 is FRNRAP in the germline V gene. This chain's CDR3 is CASGPVASYEQYF. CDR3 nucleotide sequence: TGTGCTAGTGGTCCCGTGGCTTCCTACGAGCAGTACTTC.

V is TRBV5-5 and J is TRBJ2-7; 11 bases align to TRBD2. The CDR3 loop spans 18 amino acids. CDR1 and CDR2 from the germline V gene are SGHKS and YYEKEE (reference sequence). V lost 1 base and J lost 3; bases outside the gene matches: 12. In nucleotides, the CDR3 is TGTGCCAGCAGCTTGCAGACTAGCGGGATAAGTAGTATCTACGAGCAGTACTTC. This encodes CASSLQTSGISSIYEQYF. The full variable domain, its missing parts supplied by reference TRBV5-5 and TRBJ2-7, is DAGVTQSPTHLIKTRGQQVTLRCSPISGHKSVSWYQQVLGQGPQFIFQYYEKEERGRGNFPDRFSARQFPNYSSELNVNALLLGDSALYLCASSLQTSGISSIYEQYFGPGTRLTVT.

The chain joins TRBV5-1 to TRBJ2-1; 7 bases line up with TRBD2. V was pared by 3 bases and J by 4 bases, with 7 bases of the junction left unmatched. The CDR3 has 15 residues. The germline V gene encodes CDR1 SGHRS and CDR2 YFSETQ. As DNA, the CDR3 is TGCGCCAGCAGCTCGCAGCGGGGAGATTACAATGAGCAGTTCTTC. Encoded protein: CASSSQRGDYNEQFF.

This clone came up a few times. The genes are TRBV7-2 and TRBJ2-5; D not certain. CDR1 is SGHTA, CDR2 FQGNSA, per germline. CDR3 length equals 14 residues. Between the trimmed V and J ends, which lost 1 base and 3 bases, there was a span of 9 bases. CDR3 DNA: TGTGCCAGCAGCTTAGTAGCCTTCGAAGAGACCCAGTACTTC. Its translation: CASSLVAFEETQYF. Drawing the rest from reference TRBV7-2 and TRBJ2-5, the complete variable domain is GAGVSQSPSNKVTEKGKDVELRCDPISGHTALYWYRQSLGQGLEFLIYFQGNSAPDKSGLPSDRFSAERTGGSVSTLTIQRTQQEDSAVYLCASSLVAFEETQYFGPGTRLLVL.

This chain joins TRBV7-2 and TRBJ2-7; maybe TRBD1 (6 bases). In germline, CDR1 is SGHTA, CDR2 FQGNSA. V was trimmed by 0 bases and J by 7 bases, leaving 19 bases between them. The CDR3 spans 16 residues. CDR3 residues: CASSLAYTGSWEEQYF. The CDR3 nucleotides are TGTGCCAGCAGCTTAGCGTATACAGGGAGCTGGGAGGAGCAGTACTTC.

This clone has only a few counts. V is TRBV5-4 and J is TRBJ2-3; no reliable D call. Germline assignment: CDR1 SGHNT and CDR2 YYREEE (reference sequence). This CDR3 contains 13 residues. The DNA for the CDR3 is TGTGCAAGTCAGGTTTCTAGCACAGATACGCAGTATTTT. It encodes CASQVSSTDTQYF.

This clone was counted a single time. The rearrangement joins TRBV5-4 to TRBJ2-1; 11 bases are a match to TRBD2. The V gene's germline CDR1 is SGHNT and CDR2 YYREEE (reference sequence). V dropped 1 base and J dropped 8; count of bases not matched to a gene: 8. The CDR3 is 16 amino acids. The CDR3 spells CASSLSTSGRPHEQFF. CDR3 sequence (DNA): TGTGCCAGCAGCTTGTCAACTAGCGGGAGACCTCATGAGCAGTTCTTC.

CDR3 amino acids: CASSSTGAHRGNTIYF. The DNA of the CDR3 is TGTGCCAGTAGTTCGACAGGGGCGCATCGTGGAAACACCATATATTTT. V is TRBV19 and J is TRBJ1-3; 8 positions match TRBD1. The J segment lost 3 bases and the V segment lost 5 bases, leaving 9 bases of the junction unmatched. Per the germline V gene, CDR1 is LNHDA and CDR2 is SQIVND (reference sequence). The CDR3 loop spans 16 amino acids. Combining the CDR3 with reference TRBV19 and TRBJ1-3 gives the whole variable domain DGGITQSPKYLFRKEGQNVTLSCEQNLNHDAMYWYRQDPGQGLRLIYYSQIVNDFQKGDIAEGYSVSREKKESFPLTVTSAQKNPTAFYLCASSSTGAHRGNTIYFGEGSWLTVV.

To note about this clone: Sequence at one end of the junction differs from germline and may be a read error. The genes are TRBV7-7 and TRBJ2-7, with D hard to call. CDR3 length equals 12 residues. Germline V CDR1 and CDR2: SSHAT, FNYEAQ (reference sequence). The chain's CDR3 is CASSLPRYEQYF. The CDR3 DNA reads TGTGCTAGCAGCCTCCCCAGGTACGAGCAGTACTTC. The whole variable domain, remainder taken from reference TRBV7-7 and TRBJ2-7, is GAGVSQSPRYKVTKRGQDVTLRCDPISSHATLYWYQQALGQGPEFLTYFNYEAQPDKSGLPSDRFSAERPEGSISTLTIQRTEQRDSAMYRCASSLPRYEQYFGPGTRLTVT.

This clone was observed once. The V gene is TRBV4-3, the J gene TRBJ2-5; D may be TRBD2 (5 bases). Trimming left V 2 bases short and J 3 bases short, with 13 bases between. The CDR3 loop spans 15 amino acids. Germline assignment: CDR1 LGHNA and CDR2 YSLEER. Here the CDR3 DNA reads TGCGCCAGCAGCCAATTCGTGGGAGCGGAAGAGACCCAGTACTTC. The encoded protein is CASSQFVGAEETQYF.

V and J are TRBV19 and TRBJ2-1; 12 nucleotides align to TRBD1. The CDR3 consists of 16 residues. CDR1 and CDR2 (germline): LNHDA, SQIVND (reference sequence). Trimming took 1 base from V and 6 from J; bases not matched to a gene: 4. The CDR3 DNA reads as TGTGCCAGTAGTATAGTAGGGACAGGGGGCATCAATGAGCAGTTCTTC. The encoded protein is CASSIVGTGGINEQFF.

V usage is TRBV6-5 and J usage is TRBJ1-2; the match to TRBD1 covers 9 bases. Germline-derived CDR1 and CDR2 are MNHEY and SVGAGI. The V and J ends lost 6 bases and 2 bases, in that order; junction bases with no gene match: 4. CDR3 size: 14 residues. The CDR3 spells CASSVTGGNYGYTF. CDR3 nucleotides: TGTGCCAGCAGCGTAACAGGGGGCAACTATGGCTACACCTTC.

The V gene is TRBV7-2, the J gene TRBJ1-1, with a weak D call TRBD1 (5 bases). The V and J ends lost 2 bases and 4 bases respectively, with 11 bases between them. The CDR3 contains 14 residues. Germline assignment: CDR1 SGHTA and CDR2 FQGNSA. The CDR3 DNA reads TGTGCCAGCAGCTTACAGGGAGGTAGCACTGAAGCTTTCTTT. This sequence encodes CASSLQGGSTEAFF.

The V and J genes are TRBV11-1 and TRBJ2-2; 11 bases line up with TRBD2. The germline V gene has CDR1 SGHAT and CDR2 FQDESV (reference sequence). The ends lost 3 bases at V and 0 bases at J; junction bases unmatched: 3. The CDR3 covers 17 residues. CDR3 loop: CASSFTSGSANTGELFF. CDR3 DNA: TGTGCCAGCAGCTTTACTAGCGGGAGTGCGAACACCGGGGAGCTGTTTTTT.

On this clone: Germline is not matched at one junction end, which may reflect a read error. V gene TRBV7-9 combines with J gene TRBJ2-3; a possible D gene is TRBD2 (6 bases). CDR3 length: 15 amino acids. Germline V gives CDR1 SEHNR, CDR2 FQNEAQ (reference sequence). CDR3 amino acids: CSSSLRGGSTDTQYF. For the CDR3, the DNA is TGTTCCAGCAGCTTACGGGGAGGAAGCACAGATACGCAGTATTTT.

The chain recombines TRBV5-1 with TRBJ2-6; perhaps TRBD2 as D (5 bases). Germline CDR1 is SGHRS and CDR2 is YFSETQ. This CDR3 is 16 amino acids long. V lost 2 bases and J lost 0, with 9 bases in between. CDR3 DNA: TGCGCCAGCAGCTTAGCGGTCAGCTCTGGGGCCAACGTCCTGACTTTC. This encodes CASSLAVSSGANVLTF.

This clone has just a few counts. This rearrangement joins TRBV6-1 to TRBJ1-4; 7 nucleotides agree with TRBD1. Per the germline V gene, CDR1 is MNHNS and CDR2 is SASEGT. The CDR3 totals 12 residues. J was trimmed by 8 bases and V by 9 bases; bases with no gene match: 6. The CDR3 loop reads CASQGQPEKLFF. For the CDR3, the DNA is TGTGCCAGTCAGGGACAGCCCGAAAAACTGTTTTTT.

This CDR3 reads CSVDGDRERPDYGYTF. The CDR3 nucleotides are TGCAGCGTTGACGGGGACAGGGAAAGACCCGACTATGGCTACACCTTC. The rearrangement joins TRBV29-1 to TRBJ1-2; 9 bases match TRBD1. The CDR3 spans 16 residues. From germline, CDR1 is SQVTM and CDR2 ANQGSEA. V lost 3 bases to trimming and J lost 3 bases; unmatched junction nucleotides: 11.

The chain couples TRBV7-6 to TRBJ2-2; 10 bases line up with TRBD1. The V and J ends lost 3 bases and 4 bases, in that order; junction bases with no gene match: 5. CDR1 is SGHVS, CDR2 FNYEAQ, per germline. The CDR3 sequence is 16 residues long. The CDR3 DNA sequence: TGTGCCAGCAGCTTGCTCCGGGACAGGGGCACCGGGGAGCTGTTTTTT. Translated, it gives CASSLLRDRGTGELFF.

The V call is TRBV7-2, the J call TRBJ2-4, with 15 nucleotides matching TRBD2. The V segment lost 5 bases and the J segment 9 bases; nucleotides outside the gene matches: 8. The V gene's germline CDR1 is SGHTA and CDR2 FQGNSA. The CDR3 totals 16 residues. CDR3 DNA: TGTGCCAGCAGCGGAAGGACTAGCGGGGGGGCCGGCATTCAGTACTTC. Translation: CASSGRTSGGAGIQYF.

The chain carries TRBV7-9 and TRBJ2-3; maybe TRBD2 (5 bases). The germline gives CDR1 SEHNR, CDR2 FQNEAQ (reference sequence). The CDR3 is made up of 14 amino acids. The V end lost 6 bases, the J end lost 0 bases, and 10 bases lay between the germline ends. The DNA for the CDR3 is TGTGCCAGCAGTAACTGGGAGAGCACAGATACGCAGTATTTT. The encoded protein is CASSNWESTDTQYF.

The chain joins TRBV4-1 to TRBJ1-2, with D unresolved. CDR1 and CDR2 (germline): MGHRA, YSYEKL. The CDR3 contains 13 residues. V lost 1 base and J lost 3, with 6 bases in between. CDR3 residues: CASSQGRDYGYTF. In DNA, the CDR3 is TGCGCCAGCAGCCAAGGTCGGGACTATGGCTACACCTTC.

CDR3 DNA sequence: TGTGCCAGCTCACACGAGGCGGACTATAATTCACCCCTCCACTTT. It translates to CASSHEADYNSPLHF. The chain uses TRBV18 and TRBJ1-6, with D uncertain. Trimming removed 4 bases at V and 3 bases at J, with 10 bases between. Looked up from germline, CDR1 is KGHSH and CDR2 is LQKENI. The CDR3 contains 15 residues.

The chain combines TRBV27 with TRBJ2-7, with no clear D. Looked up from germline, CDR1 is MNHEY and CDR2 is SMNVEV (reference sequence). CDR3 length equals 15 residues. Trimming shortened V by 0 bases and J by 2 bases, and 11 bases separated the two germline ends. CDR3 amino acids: CASSLSSGSPYEQYF. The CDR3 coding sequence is TGTGCCAGCAGTTTATCCTCCGGGTCCCCCTACGAGCAGTACTTC.

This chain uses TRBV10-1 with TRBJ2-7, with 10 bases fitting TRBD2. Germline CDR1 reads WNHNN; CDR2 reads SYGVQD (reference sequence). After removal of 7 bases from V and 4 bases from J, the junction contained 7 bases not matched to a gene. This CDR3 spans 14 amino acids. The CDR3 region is CASTPGLAPYEQYF. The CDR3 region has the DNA TGCGCCAGCACCCCGGGACTAGCGCCATACGAGCAGTACTTC.

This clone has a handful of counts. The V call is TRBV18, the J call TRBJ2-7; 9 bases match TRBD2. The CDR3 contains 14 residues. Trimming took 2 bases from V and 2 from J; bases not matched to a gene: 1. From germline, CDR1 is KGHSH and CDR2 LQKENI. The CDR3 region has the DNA TGTGCCAGCTCACCATCTAGCGGGACCTACGAGCAGTACTTC. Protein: CASSPSSGTYEQYF.

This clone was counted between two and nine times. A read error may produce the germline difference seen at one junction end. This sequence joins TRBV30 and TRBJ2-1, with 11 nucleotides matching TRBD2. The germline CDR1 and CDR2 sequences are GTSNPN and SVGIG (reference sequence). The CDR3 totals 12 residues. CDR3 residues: CAWSVGTSGGIF. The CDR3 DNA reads TGTGCCTGGAGTGTAGGAACTAGCGGGGGTATCTTC.